The clone carrying this T cell receptor (beta chain) is a singleton in its sample. What it recognizes is unknown. The sample belongs to a study of OX40 agonist ivuxolimab in advanced cancers. Study in general: Enrolled patients in dose escalation had cancers that were hepatocellular carcinoma, melanoma, renal cell or head and neck cancer. Study outcomes and limitations: Expanded clones were, on average, more numerous among CD8+ T cells than CD4+.

Some clones are missing from TCRdb's copy, which holds only in-frame ones; the method was immunoSEQ multiplex PCR. The profile shows about 86,000 clones, around nine tenths of them singletons. The sequence derives from an adult with an advanced solid tumor such as melanoma, head and neck, liver or kidney cancer. Material: CD4+ or CD8+ T cells sorted from blood, obtained in a trial of the OX40 agonist ivuxolimab.

The CDR3 region has the DNA TGCGCCAGCAGCCAAGATCCAGGGACAGGGGAAGAGACCCAGTACTTC. It codes for CASSQDPGTGEETQYF. The chain joins TRBV4-3 to TRBJ2-5; 10 nucleotides agree with TRBD1. Germline CDR1 LGHNA, CDR2 YSLEER. The CDR3 contains 16 residues. Trimming cost V 0 bases and J 3 bases; bases outside gene matches: 4.